A selection of T cell receptor beta chains follows, all from one sample in a study of cytomegalovirus exposure and HLA in healthy donors. TCRdb keeps only in-frame clones here, not all; method: immunoSEQ multiplex PCR. This sample has roughly 190,000 clones; roughly 8.7% occur once, and the top ten carry 1% to 1.5%. Sequenced material: PBMCs. These receptors were taken from a woman aged 25 to 39 in good health and CMV-seropositive. Each CDR3 is given with its conserved first and last residue. The D gene is left open where the match is weak. Clone size is not always given. Where it is, it says once, few, many or a class for expanded clones.

>16|-|TRBV9|TRBJ2-3|TRBD2
CASSVGEAGATDTQYF
TGTGCCAGCAGCGTAGGGGAAGCGGGGGCCACAGATACGCAGTATTTT
>17|-|TRBV2|TRBJ2-7|TRBD2
CASTLLAGGAGSYEQYF
TGTGCCAGCACACTCCTAGCGGGAGGGGCAGGCTCCTACGAGCAGTACTTC
>14|-|TRBV18|TRBJ2-4|TRBD1
CASSPGTGKNIQYF
TGTGCCAGCTCTCCTGGGACAGGGAAAAACATTCAGTACTTC
>15|few|TRBV6-6|TRBJ2-3|TRBD2
CASIPRGGFTDTQYF
TGTGCCAGCATCCCGCGGGGGGGGTTCACAGATACGCAGTATTTT
>15|few|TRBV4-1|TRBJ2-7|TRBD2
CASSSLAGSSYEQYF
TGCGCCAGCAGCTCCTTAGCGGGGTCCTCCTACGAGCAGTACTTC
>15|-|TRBV5-1|TRBJ1-2|-
CASSLSGRENYGYTF
TGCGCCAGCAGCTTGTCTGGCCGGGAGAACTATGGCTACACCTTC
>15|few|TRBV5-4|TRBJ1-3|-
CASSLGGNSGNTIYF
TGTGCCAGCAGCTTGGGCGGGAACTCTGGAAACACCATATATTTT
>15|-|TRBV5-4|TRBJ1-2|-
CASSGDAPQGSGYTF
TGTGCCAGCAGCGGGGACGCCCCTCAGGGGTCCGGCTACACCTTC
>17|few|TRBV12-5|TRBJ2-5|-
CASGFSPVKSLQETQYF
TGTGCTAGTGGTTTTTCCCCGGTAAAGAGCCTCCAAGAGACCCAGTACTTC
>14|few|TRBV19|TRBJ1-5|-
CASSRVESNQPQHF
TGTGCCAGTAGTCGGGTGGAGAGCAATCAGCCCCAGCATTTT
>14|-|TRBV28|TRBJ1-2|TRBD1
CASSSGQGSYGYTF
TGTGCCAGCAGTTCAGGACAGGGAAGCTATGGCTACACCTTC
>13|few|TRBV6-6|TRBJ2-7|TRBD2
CASRSSGSYEQYF
TGTGCCAGCAGATCTAGCGGCTCCTACGAGCAGTACTTC
>16|few|TRBV5-1|TRBJ2-3|TRBD1
CASSLGQGRGTDTQYF
TGCGCCAGCAGCTTGGGACAGGGGAGAGGGACAGATACGCAGTATTTT
>15|-|TRBV9|TRBJ2-1|-
CASSVRDTTYNEQFF
TGTGCCAGCAGCGTCCGGGACACCACCTACAATGAGCAGTTCTTC
>16|few|TRBV11-2|TRBJ1-1|-
CASSLSMITQGTEAFF
TGTGCCAGCAGCTTATCTATGATAACGCAGGGGACTGAAGCTTTCTTT
>15|-|TRBV9|TRBJ2-1|-
CASSVSAFPYNEQFF
TGTGCCAGCAGCGTTAGCGCTTTTCCCTACAATGAGCAGTTCTTC
>15|-|TRBV6-1|TRBJ1-5|-
CASSEGGLNNQPQHF
TGTGCCAGCAGTGAGGGGGGTCTGAACAATCAGCCCCAGCATTTT
>15|-|TRBV2|TRBJ1-4|-
CASFPRGVRGEKLFF
TGTGCCAGCTTTCCTCGGGGGGTACGAGGAGAAAAACTGTTTTTT
>15|-|TRBV5-1|TRBJ2-4|TRBD1
CASSSKGQGEYIQYF
TGCGCCAGCAGCTCGAAGGGACAGGGGGAGTACATTCAGTACTTC
>14|-|TRBV15|TRBJ1-5|TRBD1
CATSIRQGGQPQHF
TGTGCCACCAGCATCCGACAGGGAGGTCAGCCCCAGCATTTT
>17|few|TRBV10-2|TRBJ2-7|TRBD2
CASRDRGLAGRQHEQYF
TGCGCCAGCAGGGACAGAGGACTAGCGGGACGTCAGCACGAGCAGTACTTC
>15|few|TRBV4-1|TRBJ2-5|-
CARRKGVVAQETQYF
TGCGCCAGACGGAAAGGGGTAGTAGCACAAGAGACCCAGTACTTC
>16|-|TRBV7-8|TRBJ2-7|TRBD1
CASSNRRDRASYEQYF
TGTGCCAGCAGCAACCGCCGGGACAGGGCCTCCTACGAGCAGTACTTC
>14|-|TRBV6-1|TRBJ1-1|TRBD1
CASCRDRGNTEAFF
TGTGCCAGCTGCCGGGACAGGGGGAACACTGAAGCTTTCTTT
>13|-|TRBV5-1|TRBJ2-7|-
CASSLDSIYEQYF
TGCGCCAGCAGCTTGGATTCAATCTACGAGCAGTACTTC
>13|few|TRBV6-5|TRBJ1-2|TRBD1
CASSYSPEGAYTF
TGTGCCAGCAGTTACTCCCCGGAGGGGGCCTACACCTTC
>20|few|TRBV4-1|TRBJ2-1|-
CASSQAPGAFSGSSYNEQFF
TGCGCCAGCAGCCAAGCCCCCGGGGCGTTTAGCGGTAGCTCCTACAATGAGCAGTTCTTC
>15|-|TRBV19|TRBJ1-5|-
CASSIQGYSNQPQHF
TGTGCCAGTAGTATCCAGGGATATAGCAATCAGCCCCAGCATTTT
>11|few|TRBV29-1|TRBJ2-7|-
CSAADNYEQYF
TGCAGCGCCGCAGATAACTACGAGCAGTACTTC
>14|-|TRBV7-8|TRBJ1-1|TRBD1
CASSPTDRGTEAFF
TGTGCCAGCAGCCCGACCGACAGGGGAACTGAAGCTTTCTTT
>16|-|TRBV15|TRBJ1-5|-
CATSRGRGGGNQPQHF
TGTGCCACCAGCAGGGGCCGGGGGGGCGGGAATCAGCCCCAGCATTTT
>13|-|TRBV5-1|TRBJ2-2|-
CASSFPGAGELFF
TGCGCCAGCAGCTTCCCCGGGGCCGGGGAGCTGTTTTTT
>13|few|TRBV5-1|TRBJ2-4|-
CASSSLPSNIQYF
TGCGCCAGCAGCTCCCTCCCGTCGAACATTCAGTACTTC
>14|few|TRBV5-1|TRBJ2-7|TRBD2
CASSFRSGSGEQYF
TGCGCCAGCAGCTTTCGTAGCGGGAGCGGGGAGCAGTACTTC
>16|-|TRBV6-5|TRBJ1-4|-
CASSYQVRTELPKLFF
TGTGCCAGCAGTTACCAGGTCCGGACAGAACTACCGAAACTGTTTTTT
>11|-|TRBV10-2|TRBJ1-2|-
CASGQNYGYTF
TGCGCCAGCGGACAGAACTATGGCTACACCTTC
>13|-|TRBV5-6|TRBJ2-3|-
CASSLGLGDTQYF
TGTGCCAGCAGCTTGGGACTTGGAGATACGCAGTATTTT
>14|-|TRBV30|TRBJ1-4|-
CAWGTVATNEKLFF
TGTGCCTGGGGCACAGTTGCAACTAATGAAAAACTGTTTTTT
>15|few|TRBV5-4|TRBJ1-2|TRBD1
CASSRAGGPNYGYTF
TGTGCCAGCAGCAGAGCAGGGGGCCCTAACTATGGCTACACCTTC
>15|few|TRBV18|TRBJ2-7|-
CASSPDSRRGDEQYF
TGTGCCAGCTCACCGGACAGCCGGAGAGGGGACGAGCAGTACTTC
>15|-|TRBV19|TRBJ2-2|TRBD2
CASSTGLARTGELFF
TGTGCCAGTAGTACGGGACTAGCGCGCACCGGGGAGCTGTTTTTT
>12|few|TRBV19|TRBJ2-5|-
CASSRGMETQYF
TGTGCCAGTAGTCGGGGAATGGAGACCCAGTACTTC
>14|-|TRBV13|TRBJ2-7|-
CASSKGPSANEQYF
TGTGCCAGCAGCAAAGGTCCTAGTGCCAACGAGCAGTACTTC
>17|-|TRBV5-4|TRBJ2-1|-
CASSPRGGAQTYNEQFF
TGTGCCAGCAGCCCCCGCGGTGGGGCCCAGACCTACAATGAGCAGTTCTTC
>15|-|TRBV5-1|TRBJ2-1|TRBD2
CASGTSSGRYGEQFF
TGCGCCAGCGGAACCTCCAGCGGGAGATACGGTGAGCAGTTCTTC
>15|few|TRBV7-9|TRBJ2-5|-
CASSLGQASFGTQYF
TGTGCCAGCAGCTTAGGTCAGGCGAGCTTCGGGACCCAGTACTTC
>14|few|TRBV28|TRBJ2-3|TRBD2
CASRLAGGPSAQYF
TGTGCCAGCAGACTAGCGGGAGGCCCCTCCGCGCAGTATTTT
>16|few|TRBV9|TRBJ2-3|TRBD2
CASSTRLAASTDTQYF
TGTGCCAGCAGCACCCGACTAGCAGCAAGCACAGATACGCAGTATTTT
>12|few|TRBV6-5|TRBJ2-3|-
CASSFRGDTQYF
TGTGCCAGCAGCTTCAGGGGCGATACGCAGTATTTT
>13|-|TRBV12-5|TRBJ2-3|-
CASGLRGTDTQYF
TGTGCTAGTGGTTTACGGGGCACAGATACGCAGTATTTT
>18|-|TRBV14|TRBJ2-7|TRBD2
CASSPSTTFSGSSYEQYF
TGTGCCAGCAGCCCAAGTACCACCTTTAGCGGGAGTTCGTACGAGCAGTACTTC
>14|-|TRBV10-3|TRBJ2-1|TRBD2
CAIRGGSSYNEQFF
TGTGCCATCAGAGGCGGGAGCTCCTACAATGAGCAGTTCTTC
>15|few|TRBV6-6|TRBJ1-5|-
CASSLAEYSNQPQHF
TGTGCCAGCAGTTTGGCCGAATATAGCAATCAGCCCCAGCATTTT
>12|medium-sized|TRBV5-1|TRBJ1-4|-
CASRGEGEKLFF
TGCGCCAGCAGAGGGGAGGGTGAAAAACTGTTTTTT
>18|-|TRBV19|TRBJ2-6|-
CASSIPTGSLSGANVLTF
TGTGCCAGTAGTATCCCCACAGGGTCCCTCTCTGGGGCCAACGTCCTGACTTTC
>12|few|TRBV9|TRBJ2-2|-
CASSVATGELFF
TGTGCCAGCAGCGTAGCTACCGGGGAGCTGTTTTTT
>14|few|TRBV6-5|TRBJ2-1|TRBD2
CASTREGRYNEQFF
TGTGCCAGCACCCGGGAGGGGCGGTACAATGAGCAGTTCTTC
>17|few|TRBV7-9|TRBJ1-2|TRBD1
CASSPSPIQGVTYGYTF
TGTGCCAGCAGCCCATCCCCAATACAGGGGGTTACCTATGGCTACACCTTC
>15|-|TRBV6-1|TRBJ1-1|TRBD1
CATQGVMTGLTEAFF
TGTGCCACCCAGGGGGTAATGACAGGGCTCACTGAAGCTTTCTTT